The next 21 T cell receptor beta chains were all read from a single sample in a study of blood T cell repertoires in COVID-19. This table comes from immunoSEQ multiplex PCR, and its TCRdb copy is limited to in-frame clones, with some not included. The sample lists about 270,000 clones; 82% were seen once. Sequencing was carried out using peripheral blood. The receptors come from a woman under 30 with acute or convalescent COVID-19.

This clone showed up just once. The chain combines TRBV3-1 (or the pseudogene TRBV3-2) with TRBJ2-7; D is unclear. CDR3 size: 14 residues. The V gene lost 5 bases and the J gene lost 3 bases, with 14 bases spanning the gap. Germline CDR1 reads LGHDT; CDR2 reads YNNKEL (reference sequence). The CDR3 DNA reads TGTGCCAGCAGCAAGAGGCGCGCCCTCTACGAGCAGTACTTC. It yields the protein CASSKRRALYEQYF.

This clone was picked up one time. This chain connects TRBV5-1 to TRBJ1-4, with TRBD1 matching over 11 bases. CDR3 size: 17 residues. Trimming at V came to 4 bases and at J to 0 bases, leaving 5 bases not matched to a gene. Germline assignment: CDR1 SGHRS and CDR2 YFSETQ. The CDR3 loop is CASSAGQGAATNEKLFF. The CDR3 coding sequence is TGCGCCAGCAGCGCAGGACAGGGGGCCGCAACTAATGAAAAACTGTTTTTT. Full variable domain (outside the CDR3, taken from reference TRBV5-1 and TRBJ1-4): KAGVTQTPRYLIKTRGQQVTLSCSPISGHRSVSWYQQTPGQGLQFLFEYFSETQRNKGNFPGRFSGRQFSNSRSEMNVSTLELGDSALYLCASSAGQGAATNEKLFFGSGTQLSVL.

This chain uses TRBV6-5 with TRBJ1-2; 8 nucleotides line up with TRBD1. V lost 6 bases to trimming and J lost 2 bases; unmatched junction nucleotides: 5. The germline gives CDR1 MNHEY, CDR2 SVGAGI. The CDR3 loop spans 14 amino acids. The CDR3 sequence: CASRGDRGNYGYTF. DNA of the CDR3: TGTGCCAGCAGGGGAGACAGGGGAAACTATGGCTACACCTTC.

The CDR3 nucleotides are TGTGCCAGCAGCTTGAGACAGGGAACCGCTGGAAACACCATATATTTT. Protein product: CASSLRQGTAGNTIYF. The J gene is TRBJ1-3, the V gene TRBV7-6; 7 bases fit TRBD1. The ends lost 3 bases at V and 2 bases at J; junction bases unmatched: 7. CDR1 and CDR2 (germline): SGHVS, FNYEAQ. This CDR3 comprises 16 residues.

This chain connects TRBV15 to TRBJ1-3; D is possibly TRBD1 (6 bases). Trimming shortened V by 0 bases and J by 2 bases, and 11 bases separated the two germline ends. Germline assignment: CDR1 LNHNV and CDR2 YYDKDF (reference sequence). CDR3 length: 16 amino acids. The CDR3 region is CATSRDSQGAGNTIYF. In nucleotides, the CDR3 is TGTGCCACCAGCAGAGATTCACAGGGCGCTGGAAACACCATATATTTT. The entire variable domain, with the rest obtained from reference TRBV15 and TRBJ1-3, is as follows: DAMVIQNPRYQVTQFGKPVTLSCSQTLNHNVMYWYQQKSSQAPKLLFHYYDKDFNNEADTPDNFQSRRPNTSFCFLDIRSPGLGDTAMYLCATSRDSQGAGNTIYFGEGSWLTVV.

V is TRBV11-3 and J is TRBJ1-5; no reliable D call. The germline V and J ends were trimmed by 2 bases and 1 base, with 6 bases remaining between them. This CDR3 is built from 14 residues. Germline V lookup: CDR1 SGHNT, CDR2 YENEEA. The CDR3 DNA sequence: TGTGCCAGCAGCTTACCCAGGAGCAATCAGCCCCAGCATTTT. Its translation: CASSLPRSNQPQHF.

The rearrangement uses TRBV5-4 and TRBJ2-7; 12 bases match TRBD2. The CDR3 extends over 14 amino acids. CDR1 and CDR2 (germline): SGHNT, YYREEE (reference sequence). The J segment lost 5 bases and the V segment lost 4 bases, leaving 4 bases of the junction unmatched. The CDR3 DNA reads TGTGCCAGCAGCCCGTGGACTAGCGGGAACGAGCAGTACTTC. Its protein product is CASSPWTSGNEQYF.

J is TRBJ1-5 and V is TRBV9; 12 bases align to TRBD1. The CDR3 sequence is 17 residues long. Per the germline V gene, CDR1 is SGDLS and CDR2 is YYNGEE. Germline trimming cut 3 bases from V and 1 base from J; bases unmatched to any gene: 5. As DNA, the CDR3 is TGTGCCAGCAGCGCTGGGACAGGGGGCATGAGCAATCAGCCCCAGCATTTT. It translates to CASSAGTGGMSNQPQHF.

This clone was counted between two and nine times. The V gene is TRBV5-1, the J gene TRBJ2-2, with D tentatively TRBD1 (6 bases). Germline CDR1 reads SGHRS; CDR2 reads YFSETQ. The V gene lost 4 bases and the J gene lost 6 bases, with 13 bases spanning the gap. This CDR3 is 14 amino acids long. DNA of the CDR3: TGCGCCAGCAGCGTAGTACAGGGCTCCGGGGAGCTGTTTTTT. Translation: CASSVVQGSGELFF.

The rearrangement joins TRBV7-2 to TRBJ2-5; TRBD2 aligns across 13 bases. Germline lookup yields CDR1 SGHTA and CDR2 FQGNSA. J lost 5 bases, V lost 5 bases, and 8 bases had no gene match. The CDR3 has 16 residues. The CDR3 nucleotides are TGTGCCAGCAGCCACCCGGGACTAGCGGGAAGGGAGACCCAGTACTTC. As protein: CASSHPGLAGRETQYF.

The chain links TRBV10-3 to TRBJ2-3; the D gene is possibly TRBD2 (6 bases). Germline-derived CDR1 and CDR2 are ENHRY and SYGVKD. V lost 7 bases and J lost 7, with 12 bases in between. The CDR3 has 12 residues. CDR3 in DNA: TGTGCCATCACGGGGGATCCTAATACGCAGTATTTT. Translated, it gives CAITGDPNTQYF.

With regard to this clone: At one end, the junction sequence differs from germline, possibly due to a read error. The chain uses TRBV18 and TRBJ2-5, with 10 bases fitting TRBD2. The CDR3 runs to 16 residues. Germline-derived CDR1 and CDR2 are KGHSH and LQKENI. CDR3 amino acids: CASSTPGLASQETQYF. The CDR3 nucleotides are TGTGCCAGCTCAACACCGGGACTAGCGTCCCAAGAGACCCAGTACTTC. Filled out from reference TRBV18 and TRBJ2-5, the complete variable domain reads NAGVMQNPRHLVRRRGQEARLRCSPMKGHSHVYWYRQLPEEGLKFMVYLQKENIIDESGMPKERFSAEFPKEGPSILRIQQVVRGDSAAYFCASSTPGLASQETQYFGPGTRLLVL.

V usage is TRBV5-1 and J usage is TRBJ2-5; D unclear. This CDR3 contains 15 residues. V was pared by 0 bases and J by 7 bases, with 16 bases between. Germline V CDR1 and CDR2: SGHRS, YFSETQ. The CDR3 nucleotides are TGCGCCAGCAGCTTGGCCTTGAGAAGCTTCGGGACCCAGTACTTC. It yields the protein CASSLALRSFGTQYF.

To note about this clone: At one boundary the junction diverges from the germline segment, which might be a read error. This chain joins TRBV25-1 and TRBJ2-5; 8 positions match TRBD1. This CDR3 is 14 amino acids long. Per the germline V gene, CDR1 is MGHDK and CDR2 is SYGVNS. The CDR3 protein is CASSEPGKVDRVDF. CDR3 nucleotides: TGTGCCAGCAGTGAACCAGGAAAAGTGGACAGGGTCGACTTC.

The J gene is TRBJ2-1, the V gene TRBV10-1; D not resolved. The V end was cut by 6 bases, the J end by 4 bases, with 7 bases between. In germline, CDR1 is WNHNN, CDR2 SYGVQD (reference sequence). The CDR3 runs 12 residues. The CDR3 nucleotides are TGCGCCAGCAGCTCGGTATACAATGAGCAGTTCTTC. It is translated as CASSSVYNEQFF.

The chain is built from TRBV30 and TRBJ1-1; TRBD1 might be the D (5 bases). Per the germline V gene, CDR1 is GTSNPN and CDR2 is SVGIG (reference sequence). Trimming removed 0 bases from V and 3 bases from J, with 11 bases in between. CDR3 length: 14 residues. The DNA for the CDR3 is TGTGCCTGGAGTGTCTCGGGAGGGGACACTGAAGCTTTCTTT. It codes for CAWSVSGGDTEAFF.

This sequence joins TRBV18 and TRBJ2-1, with 9 bases aligning to TRBD2. The CDR3 loop spans 18 amino acids. The trim removed 2 bases at V and 1 base at J, leaving 9 bases unmatched. Germline V gene lookup returns CDR1 KGHSH and CDR2 LQKENI. The CDR3 sequence is CASSPGDGGRGSYNEQFF. For the CDR3, the DNA is TGTGCCAGCTCACCAGGCGACGGCGGGAGGGGGTCCTACAATGAGCAGTTCTTC.

This sequence joins TRBV6-1 and TRBJ2-5, with 10 bases aligning to TRBD2. Germline CDR1 and CDR2: MNHNS and SASEGT. The V gene end was trimmed by 6 bases and the J gene end by 4 bases; junction bases not matched to a gene: 26. This CDR3 contains 21 residues. The CDR3 nucleotides are TGTGCCAGCAGGGAACGACGATTCTCTCTCAGCGGGAGGGTAGGGGCAGAGACCCAGTACTTC. Protein: CASRERRFSLSGRVGAETQYF.

J is TRBJ2-7 and V is TRBV7-9, with D possibly matching TRBD2 (5 bases). CDR1 is SEHNR, CDR2 FQNEAQ, per germline (reference sequence). Trimming shortened V by 0 bases and J by 5 bases, and 14 bases separated the two germline ends. The CDR3 has 15 amino acids. The CDR3 bases are TGTGCCAGCAGCTTAGCGCATGCTAGCAGCGACGAGCAGTACTTC. It encodes CASSLAHASSDEQYF.

The gene calls are TRBV4-2 and TRBJ2-2, with 7 bases aligning to TRBD2. J was trimmed by 1 base and V by 5 bases; bases with no gene match: 7. CDR3 size: 16 residues. Germline-derived CDR1 and CDR2 are LGHNA and YNFKEQ. The chain's CDR3 is CASSGTSALNTGELFF. The CDR3 nucleotides are TGTGCCAGCAGCGGTACTAGCGCACTGAACACCGGGGAGCTGTTTTTT.

For this clone: Different DNA sequences within this sample yield the same CDR3. This sequence joins TRBV19 and TRBJ2-3; 10 nucleotides agree with TRBD1. Germline-derived CDR1 and CDR2 are LNHDA and SQIVND (reference sequence). Trimming took 0 bases from V and 1 from J; bases not matched to a gene: 4. This CDR3 comprises 17 residues. CDR3 in amino acids: CASSIDLGTGGTDTQYF. In DNA form, the CDR3 reads TGTGCCAGTAGTATAGATCTAGGGACAGGGGGCACAGATACGCAGTATTTT.